Below, 17 T cell receptor beta chains from the same sample are listed, as sequenced in a study of cytomegalovirus exposure and HLA in healthy donors. Measured with immunoSEQ multiplex PCR; TCRdb has only the in-frame clones, and not every one. The sample includes some 44,000 clones, 80% to 95% seen only once; the top ten take roughly 5.8%. The sample was PBMCs. These receptors came from a young man in good health and CMV-seronegative.

The chain uses TRBV5-1 and TRBJ1-1; 8 bases are shared with TRBD1. CDR1 SGHRS and CDR2 YFSETQ come from the germline V gene. The ends lost 0 bases at V and 4 bases at J; junction bases unmatched: 8. The CDR3 is 16 residues long. The CDR3 spells CASSLAPTGEGTEAFF. Written as DNA, the CDR3 is TGCGCCAGCAGCTTGGCACCGACAGGGGAGGGCACTGAAGCTTTCTTT.

The chain links TRBV9 to TRBJ2-2; 8 nucleotides align to TRBD2. J was trimmed by 6 bases and V by 0 bases; bases with no gene match: 4. The CDR3 consists of 15 residues. CDR1 is SGDLS and CDR2 is YYNGEE in the germline V gene. The CDR3 coding sequence is TGTGCCAGCAGCGTAGGTAGCGGGAATGCCGGGGAGCTGTTTTTT. Its translation: CASSVGSGNAGELFF.

This rearrangement joins TRBV7-2 to TRBJ1-1; D gene ambiguous. The length of the CDR3 is 13 residues. CDR1 and CDR2 from the germline V gene are SGHTA and FQGNSA. V lost 7 bases and J 1 base, leaving 10 bases between the germline ends. The CDR3 here is CASTYNRNTEAFF. The CDR3 region has the DNA TGTGCCAGCACCTATAACAGGAACACTGAAGCTTTCTTT.

This clone was seen a handful of times. This chain links TRBV27 with TRBJ2-1, with TRBD2 matching 8 bases. The germline V gene has CDR1 MNHEY and CDR2 SMNVEV (reference sequence). This CDR3 spans 13 amino acids. V lost 6 bases and J lost 4; bases outside the gene matches: 2. For the CDR3, the DNA is TGTGCCAGCAGGGGACTAGTATACAATGAGCAGTTCTTC. This translates into CASRGLVYNEQFF.

The chain employs TRBV13 and TRBJ1-3, with no clear D. Germline-derived CDR1 and CDR2 are PRHDT and FYEKMQ (reference sequence). The germline V and J ends were trimmed by 2 bases and 1 base, with 12 bases remaining between them. CDR3 length: 16 residues. The DNA of the CDR3 is TGTGCCAGCAGCTTAAGACTGGGTGATTCTGGAAACACCATATATTTT. Its translation: CASSLRLGDSGNTIYF.

The genes are TRBV5-5 and TRBJ2-2; TRBD2 matches 9 bases. J lost 5 bases, V lost 2 bases, and 7 bases had no gene match. Germline lookup yields CDR1 SGHKS and CDR2 YYEKEE (reference sequence). The CDR3 spans 16 residues. The CDR3 nucleotides are TGTGCCAGCAGCTTAGGGAGCGGGAGGAAGACCGGGGAGCTGTTTTTT. Translating gives CASSLGSGRKTGELFF. Complete variable domain (other parts from reference TRBV5-5 and TRBJ2-2): DAGVTQSPTHLIKTRGQQVTLRCSPISGHKSVSWYQQVLGQGPQFIFQYYEKEERGRGNFPDRFSARQFPNYSSELNVNALLLGDSALYLCASSLGSGRKTGELFFGEGSRLTVL.

V usage is TRBV11-3 and J usage is TRBJ2-2; 12 nucleotides line up with TRBD2. The CDR3 spans 15 residues. Trimming cost V 6 bases and J 6 bases; bases outside gene matches: 5. Germline CDR1 SGHNT, CDR2 YENEEA. CDR3 sequence: CASSRTSGIPGELFF. CDR3 DNA sequence: TGTGCCAGCAGTCGGACTAGCGGGATACCCGGGGAGCTGTTTTTT. The whole variable domain, remainder taken from reference TRBV11-3 and TRBJ2-2, is EAGVVQSPRYKIIEKKQPVAFWCNPISGHNTLYWYLQNLGQGPELLIRYENEEAVDDSQLPKDRFSAERLKGVDSTLKIQPAELGDSAVYLCASSRTSGIPGELFFGEGSRLTVL.

The chain combines TRBV7-2 with TRBJ2-7, with D unresolved. Germline V gene data show CDR1 as SGHTA and CDR2 as FQGNSA. The V end was cut by 4 bases, the J end by 4 bases, with 8 bases between. The CDR3 sequence is 12 residues long. The CDR3 protein is CASSSGWYEQYF. The CDR3 coding sequence is TGTGCCAGCAGCTCCGGGTGGTACGAGCAGTACTTC.

The chain uses TRBV14 and TRBJ2-2; a weak D match, TRBD2 (6 bases). In germline, CDR1 is SGHDN, CDR2 FVKESK. The CDR3 runs to 14 residues. The V gene lost 5 bases and the J gene lost 6 bases, with 13 bases spanning the gap. Here the CDR3 reads CASSSSGGSGELFF. DNA for the CDR3: TGTGCCAGCAGCTCCTCCGGAGGGTCCGGGGAGCTGTTTTTT.

This chain joins TRBV2 and TRBJ2-7; perhaps TRBD2 as D (5 bases). Trimming cost V 7 bases and J 3 bases, with 16 bases left between them. Germline CDR1 SNHLY, CDR2 FYNNEI. The CDR3 is made up of 14 amino acids. The CDR3 sequence is CASTIPGEGYEQYF. The CDR3 region has the DNA TGTGCCAGCACCATCCCCGGTGAGGGCTACGAGCAGTACTTC.

This chain joins TRBV5-5 and TRBJ2-1; 8 nucleotides agree with TRBD2. The junction had 11 bases not matched to a gene; V was cut back by 6 bases and J by 0 bases. The germline gives CDR1 SGHKS, CDR2 YYEKEE (reference sequence). The CDR3 has 17 residues. CDR3 coding DNA: TGTGCCAGCATGCTCTTGGTAGCGGGGAGCTCCTACAATGAGCAGTTCTTC. It translates to CASMLLVAGSSYNEQFF.

V is TRBV5-5 and J is TRBJ1-2, with 9 bases fitting TRBD1. This CDR3 has 14 residues. CDR1 and CDR2 (germline): SGHKS, YYEKEE (reference sequence). V was pared by 5 bases and J by 2 bases, with 4 bases of the junction left unmatched. CDR3 sequence (DNA): TGTGCCAGCAGAACCGGGACAGGGAACTATGGCTACACCTTC. Its protein is CASRTGTGNYGYTF. The variable domain in full, completed from reference TRBV5-5 and TRBJ1-2, reads DAGVTQSPTHLIKTRGQQVTLRCSPISGHKSVSWYQQVLGQGPQFIFQYYEKEERGRGNFPDRFSARQFPNYSSELNVNALLLGDSALYLCASRTGTGNYGYTFGSGTRLTVV.

The CDR3 DNA is TGTGCCAGCAAGAGTAGCGGGATAGCGGGGGAGCTGTTTTTT. Translating gives CASKSSGIAGELFF. J is TRBJ2-2 and V is TRBV28; 8 bases are shared with TRBD2. The CDR3 is 14 residues long. CDR1 MDHEN and CDR2 SYDVKM come from the germline V gene. The trim removed 7 bases at V and 8 bases at J, leaving 9 bases unmatched.

This rearrangement joins TRBV6-5 to TRBJ1-2, with a tentative D call TRBD1 (5 bases). The CDR3 consists of 13 residues. Trimming took off 6 bases at V and 2 bases at J, with 10 bases between the two ends. In germline, CDR1 is MNHEY, CDR2 SVGAGI. DNA for the CDR3: TGTGCCAGCAGGACGGCAGGGAACTATGGCTACACCTTC. It codes for CASRTAGNYGYTF.

V and J are TRBV13 and TRBJ2-2; 9 nucleotides match TRBD1. This CDR3 spans 15 amino acids. The trim removed 5 bases at V and 2 bases at J, leaving 3 bases unmatched. CDR1 PRHDT and CDR2 FYEKMQ come from the germline V gene (reference sequence). DNA of the CDR3: TGTGCCAGCAGCCTGGGACAGGGAAACACCGGGGAGCTGTTTTTT. It translates to CASSLGQGNTGELFF. The full variable domain, completed using reference TRBV13 and TRBJ2-2, is AAGVIQSPRHLIKEKRETATLKCYPIPRHDTVYWYQQGPGQDPQFLISFYEKMQSDKGSIPDRFSAQQFSDYHSELNMSSLELGDSALYFCASSLGQGNTGELFFGEGSRLTVL.

The V and J genes are TRBV5-6 and TRBJ2-7; D is ambiguous. The CDR3 is made up of 14 amino acids. The V and J ends lost 1 base and 4 bases respectively, with 12 bases between them. Germline V CDR1 and CDR2: SGHDT, YYEEEE. The CDR3 DNA reads TGTGCCAGCAGCTTGTCACCTAAAATGTACGAGCAGTACTTC. It translates to CASSLSPKMYEQYF.

The genes are TRBV19 and TRBJ2-7; D not certain. CDR3 length equals 13 residues. Trimming left V 4 bases short and J 0 bases short, with 7 bases between. In germline, CDR1 is LNHDA, CDR2 SQIVND (reference sequence). CDR3 region: CASSSQASYEQYF. The CDR3 DNA follows: TGTGCCAGTAGTAGTCAGGCCTCCTACGAGCAGTACTTC.